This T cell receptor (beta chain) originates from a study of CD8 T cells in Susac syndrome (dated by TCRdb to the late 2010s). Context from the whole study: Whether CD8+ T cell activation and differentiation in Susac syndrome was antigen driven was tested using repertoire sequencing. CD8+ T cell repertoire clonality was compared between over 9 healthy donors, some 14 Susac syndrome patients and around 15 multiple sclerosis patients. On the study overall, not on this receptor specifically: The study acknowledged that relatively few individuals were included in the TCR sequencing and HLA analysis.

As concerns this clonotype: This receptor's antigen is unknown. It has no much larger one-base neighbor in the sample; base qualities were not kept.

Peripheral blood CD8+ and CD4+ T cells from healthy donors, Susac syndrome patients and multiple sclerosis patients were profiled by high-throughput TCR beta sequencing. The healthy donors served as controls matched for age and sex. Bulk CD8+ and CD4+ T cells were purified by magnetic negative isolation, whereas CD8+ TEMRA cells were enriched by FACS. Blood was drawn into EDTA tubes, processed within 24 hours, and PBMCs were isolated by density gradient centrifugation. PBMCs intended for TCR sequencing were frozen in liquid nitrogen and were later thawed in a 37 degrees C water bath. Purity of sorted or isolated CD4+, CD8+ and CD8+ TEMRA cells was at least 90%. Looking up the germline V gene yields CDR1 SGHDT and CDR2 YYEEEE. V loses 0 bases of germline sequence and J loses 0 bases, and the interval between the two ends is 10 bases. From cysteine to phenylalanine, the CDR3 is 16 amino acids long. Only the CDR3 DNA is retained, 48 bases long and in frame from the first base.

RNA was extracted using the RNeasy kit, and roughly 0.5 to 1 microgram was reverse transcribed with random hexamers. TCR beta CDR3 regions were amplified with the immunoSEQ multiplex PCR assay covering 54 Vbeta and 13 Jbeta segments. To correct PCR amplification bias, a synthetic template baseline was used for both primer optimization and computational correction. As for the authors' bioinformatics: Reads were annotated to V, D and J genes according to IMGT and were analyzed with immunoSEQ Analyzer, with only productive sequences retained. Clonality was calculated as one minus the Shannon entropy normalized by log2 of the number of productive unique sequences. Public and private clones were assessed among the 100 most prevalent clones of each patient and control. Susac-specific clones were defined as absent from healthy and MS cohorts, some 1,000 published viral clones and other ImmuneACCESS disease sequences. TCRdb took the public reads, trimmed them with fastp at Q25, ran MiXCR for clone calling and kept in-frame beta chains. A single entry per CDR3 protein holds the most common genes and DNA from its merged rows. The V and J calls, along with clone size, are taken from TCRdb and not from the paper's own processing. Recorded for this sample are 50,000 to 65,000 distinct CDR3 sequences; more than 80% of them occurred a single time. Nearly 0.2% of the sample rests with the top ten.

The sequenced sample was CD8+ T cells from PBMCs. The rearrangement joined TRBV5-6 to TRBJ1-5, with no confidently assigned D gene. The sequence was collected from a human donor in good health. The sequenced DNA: TGTGCCAGCAGCTTGGCCCATTGGGATAGCAATCAGCCCCAGCATTTT. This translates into CASSLAHWDSNQPQHF.